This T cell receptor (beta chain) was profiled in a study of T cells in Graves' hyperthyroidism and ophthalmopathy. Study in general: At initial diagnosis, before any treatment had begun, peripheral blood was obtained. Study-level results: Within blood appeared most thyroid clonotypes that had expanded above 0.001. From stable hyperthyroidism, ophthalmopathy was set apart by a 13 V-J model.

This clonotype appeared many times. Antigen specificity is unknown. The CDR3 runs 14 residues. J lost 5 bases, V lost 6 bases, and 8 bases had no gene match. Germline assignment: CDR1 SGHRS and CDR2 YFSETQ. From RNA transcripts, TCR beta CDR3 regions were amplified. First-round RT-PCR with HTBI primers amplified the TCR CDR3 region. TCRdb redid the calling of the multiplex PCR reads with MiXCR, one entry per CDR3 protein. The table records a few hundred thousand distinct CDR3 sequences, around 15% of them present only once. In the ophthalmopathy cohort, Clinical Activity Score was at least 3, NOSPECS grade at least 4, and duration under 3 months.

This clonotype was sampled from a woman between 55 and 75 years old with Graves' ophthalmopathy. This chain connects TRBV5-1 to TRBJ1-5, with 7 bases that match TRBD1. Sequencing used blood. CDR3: CASNYGTAYQPQHF. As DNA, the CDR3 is TGCGCCAGCAATTACGGGACAGCTTATCAGCCCCAGCATTTT.